The 17 T cell receptor beta chains in this list originate from one sample, sequenced in a study of blood T cells in healthy people across ages. PCR was performed a second time for about 6 to 11 cycles using a sample-barcoded 5' primer and a J-beta primer mix. TCRdb re-called the 5' RACE reads through MiXCR, storing one row per CDR3 protein. The repertoire has roughly 1.5 million distinct CDR3 sequences, roughly 43% of them found once; the top ten carry about 3.8%. Sequenced: blood. These receptors all stem from a woman aged 18-35 years in good health.

This clonotype was found a few times. The chain couples TRBV7-9 to TRBJ2-5; 7 bases align to TRBD2. Germline V gene lookup returns CDR1 SEHNR and CDR2 FQNEAQ (reference sequence). The CDR3 has 15 residues. V trimming: 5 bases; J trimming: 2 bases; junction bases outside the gene matches: 8. For the CDR3, the DNA is TGTGCCAGCAGCCACCTGGGGGGGTCTCAAGAGACCCAGTACTTC. Translation: CASSHLGGSQETQYF.

The chain carries TRBV18 and TRBJ2-1; a possible D gene is TRBD1 (5 bases). This CDR3 contains 14 residues. The V end lost 4 bases, the J end lost 7 bases, and 14 bases lay between the germline ends. Germline V gives CDR1 KGHSH, CDR2 LQKENI. CDR3 sequence (DNA): TGTGCCAGCTCACAGGGGTCAGGGATGAATGAGCAGTTCTTC. Amino acid sequence: CASSQGSGMNEQFF.

This clonotype was seen more than once but under ten times. J is TRBJ2-7 and V is TRBV7-2; D tentatively reads TRBD1 or TRBD2 (5 bases each). The V end was cut by 6 bases, the J end by 7 bases, with 19 bases between. Germline assignment: CDR1 SGHTA and CDR2 FQGNSA. This CDR3 contains 14 residues. The CDR3 is CASRHAGTDGEQYF. The CDR3 DNA follows: TGTGCCAGCAGACACGCCGGGACCGACGGGGAGCAGTACTTC.

The rearrangement uses TRBV5-1 and TRBJ2-1; D uncertain. Germline lookup yields CDR1 SGHRS and CDR2 YFSETQ. The CDR3 has 13 residues. V lost 0 bases and J lost 6, with 7 bases in between. CDR3 protein: CASSLAPLNEQFF. The CDR3 nucleotides are TGCGCCAGCAGCTTGGCACCTCTCAATGAGCAGTTCTTC.

There are a few counts of this clonotype. J is TRBJ1-1 and V is TRBV15; no clear D. The germline V gene encodes CDR1 LNHNV and CDR2 YYDKDF (reference sequence). Trimming left V 3 bases short and J 0 bases short, with 8 bases between. This CDR3 is built from 14 residues. The CDR3 DNA reads TGTGCCACCAGCAGTCACTTCATGAACACTGAAGCTTTCTTT. Encoded protein: CATSSHFMNTEAFF.

This clonotype was counted a few times. This chain connects TRBV20-1 to TRBJ2-3; D remains ambiguous. Germline lookup yields CDR1 DFQATT and CDR2 SNEGSKA (reference sequence). The CDR3 is 14 residues long. Trimming pared 2 bases from V and 5 bases from J, leaving 14 bases between. CDR3: CSARSRPSGDTQYF. The CDR3 DNA sequence: TGCAGTGCTAGAAGTCGGCCCTCGGGAGATACGCAGTATTTT.

This clonotype has a count of ten or more. The V call is TRBV29-1, the J call TRBJ2-5; D could derive from TRBD1 or TRBD2 (5 bases each). The DNA end favors TRBJ2-7, so the J call may be wrong. The germline V gene encodes CDR1 SQVTM and CDR2 ANQGSEA. The CDR3 has 13 amino acids. The DNA of the CDR3 is TGCAGCGTCAGAGGGGTGTTTGCGGACGAGCAGTACTTC. This gives the protein CSVRGVFADEQYF.

In DNA form, the CDR3 reads TGCAGCGTTGAAAGGGGACAGGGGGCGGCTTTCTTT. This translates into CSVERGQGAAFF. This chain links TRBV29-1 with TRBJ1-1; 12 bases match TRBD1. The germline gives CDR1 SQVTM, CDR2 ANQGSEA. There are 12 residues in the CDR3. The V segment lost 2 bases and the J segment 11 bases; nucleotides outside the gene matches: 3.

This clonotype appeared a few times. The chain is built from TRBV27 and TRBJ2-3; the match to TRBD1 covers 7 bases. The CDR3 has 17 amino acids. Germline V lookup: CDR1 MNHEY, CDR2 SMNVEV (reference sequence). V shed 2 bases and J 2 bases; nucleotides not matched to a gene: 10. The DNA of the CDR3 is TGTGCCAGCAGTTTACACGGGACAGCTGCTGTCACAGATACGCAGTATTTT. It encodes CASSLHGTAAVTDTQYF.

V is TRBV27 and J is TRBJ1-1, with no clear D. There are 16 residues in the CDR3. Germline CDR1 MNHEY, CDR2 SMNVEV (reference sequence). The V and J ends lost 5 bases and 2 bases respectively, with 18 bases between them. CDR3 region: CASSRTDRNSNTEAFF. CDR3 in DNA: TGTGCCAGCAGTCGGACCGATCGGAACTCTAACACTGAAGCTTTCTTT.

The gene calls are TRBV7-3 and TRBJ2-2; TRBD2 matches 11 bases. V was clipped by 5 bases and J by 8 bases; unmatched bases: 13. CDR1 is SGHTA and CDR2 is FQGTGA in the germline V gene. This CDR3 has 17 residues. This CDR3 reads CASSLIPTSGSAGELFF. CDR3 nucleotides: TGTGCCAGCAGCCTCATTCCCACTAGCGGGAGTGCGGGGGAGCTGTTTTTT.

This clonotype was picked up a small number of times. The chain uses TRBV15 and TRBJ2-4, with TRBD2 matching over 8 bases. The CDR3 runs 16 residues. The V gene's germline CDR1 is LNHNV and CDR2 YYDKDF (reference sequence). V shed 5 bases and J 1 base; nucleotides not matched to a gene: 7. The CDR3 here is CATSARGGIAKNIQYF. The CDR3 DNA reads as TGTGCCACCAGCGCCCGCGGGGGGATTGCCAAAAACATTCAGTACTTC.

The chain employs TRBV12-3 or TRBV12-4 and TRBJ2-7; no definite D call. V lost 2 bases, J lost 1 base, and 18 bases lay in between. The CDR3 sequence is 17 residues long. The CDR3 nucleotides read TGTGCCAGCAGTTTAAGCTTAGTTGGGAAGGTGTCCTACGAGCAGTACTTC. The encoded protein is CASSLSLVGKVSYEQYF.

The CDR3 nucleotides read TGTGCCAGCAGCCCTACAGAGAATCAGCCCCAGCATTTT. Its translation is CASSPTENQPQHF. The V and J genes are TRBV7-9 and TRBJ1-5; D remains unclear. The V gene's germline CDR1 is SEHNR and CDR2 FQNEAQ (reference sequence). Between the trimmed V and J ends, which lost 5 bases and 4 bases, there was a span of 9 bases. This CDR3 has 13 residues.

The gene calls are TRBV11-2 and TRBJ2-1; 9 bases align to TRBD2. From germline, CDR1 is SGHAT and CDR2 FQNNGV. Germline trimming cut 5 bases from V and 7 bases from J; bases unmatched to any gene: 12. There are 16 residues in the CDR3. CDR3 sequence: CASSLFVLAGINEQFF. The CDR3 coding sequence is TGTGCCAGCAGCCTCTTTGTCCTAGCGGGGATTAATGAGCAGTTCTTC.

The chain has TRBV28 and TRBJ2-7, with 9 bases lining up with TRBD1. The germline V gene has CDR1 MDHEN and CDR2 SYDVKM. The CDR3 is made up of 15 amino acids. The V segment lost 4 bases and the J segment 5 bases; nucleotides outside the gene matches: 9. For the CDR3, the DNA is TGTGCCAGCAGTTCTGACCGGGACAGGGTTAACGAGCAGTACTTC. This encodes CASSSDRDRVNEQYF.

This clonotype has only a few counts. The rearrangement uses TRBV7-2 and TRBJ2-3, with D tentatively TRBD1 (6 bases). The CDR3 consists of 12 residues. CDR1 and CDR2 from the germline V gene are SGHTA and FQGNSA. Between the trimmed V and J ends, which lost 3 bases and 9 bases, there was a span of 10 bases. The CDR3 spells CASSFLDRTQYF. The CDR3, as DNA: TGTGCCAGCAGCTTCCTCGACAGGACGCAGTATTTT.